This TCR beta chain was identified in a study of blood T cell repertoires in COVID-19. Study-wide background: COVID-19 samples from acute and convalescent phases originated in the United States, Italy and Spain. Sources were T cells, B-cell-depleted T cells, or PBMCs; the material itself was cDNA or gDNA.

Living in roughly 23 US areas, the participants were between roughly 18 and 90 years of age. Some clones are missing from TCRdb's copy, which holds only in-frame ones; the method was immunoSEQ multiplex PCR. The table records over 200,000 clones, more than 70% of them present only once. V lost 3 bases, J lost 7 bases, and 2 bases stayed unmatched. Germline V gives CDR1 SEHNR, CDR2 FQNEAQ (reference sequence). This CDR3 is 12 amino acids long. Many counts were recorded for this clone. The identical CDR3 is also encoded by other nucleotide sequences in the sample. The clonotype was recovered from a woman aged 40 to 50 with acute COVID-19. Source material: PBMCs or T cells enriched from blood (not recorded which). V is TRBV7-9 and J is TRBJ1-2; 7 positions match TRBD1. The CDR3 nucleotides read TGTGCCAGCAGCTTCAACAGGGGTGGCTACACCTTC. Encoded protein: CASSFNRGGYTF.